Shown below are 28 T cell receptor beta chains from a single sample sequenced in a study of T cell responses to AZD1222 COVID-19 vaccine. TCRdb's table, derived via immunoSEQ multiplex PCR, lists solely in-frame clones and lacks some. The repertoire has 120,000 to 150,000 clones, approximately 89% of them found once; the top ten carry around 16%. Sequencing used peripheral blood, obtained on day 0 of AZD1222 vaccination. Receptor source: an adult in good health.

This clone was counted only a few times. The chain employs TRBV4-1 and TRBJ1-2; no clear D. V was trimmed by 1 base and J by 8 bases, leaving 14 bases between them. The CDR3 covers 14 residues. Germline-derived CDR1 and CDR2 are MGHRA and YSYEKL. CDR3 residues: CASSQGVGNRGYTF. CDR3 DNA: TGCGCCAGCAGCCAAGGTGTAGGGAATAGGGGCTACACCTTC.

This clone was counted only a few times. The chain is built from TRBV6-4 and TRBJ1-5; the D gene is possibly TRBD1 (6 bases). Germline loops: CDR1 MRHNA, CDR2 SNTAGT. Trimming pared 1 base from V and 5 bases from J, leaving 15 bases between. This CDR3 is built from 16 residues. As DNA, the CDR3 is TGTGCCAGCAGTGACTTTCAGGGGAAGGGCGATCAGCCCCAGCATTTT. It specifies CASSDFQGKGDQPQHF.

The chain links TRBV27 to TRBJ2-3; 12 bases are a match to TRBD2. This CDR3 spans 18 amino acids. J gave up 8 bases and V 4 bases, and 16 bases lay outside the gene matches. CDR1 is MNHEY and CDR2 is SMNVEV in the germline V gene (reference sequence). CDR3 sequence: CASSSTFATSGGWGTQYF. The CDR3 coding sequence is TGTGCCAGCAGTTCAACCTTCGCGACTAGCGGGGGTTGGGGTACGCAGTATTTT.

The chain is built from TRBV23-1 and TRBJ1-1, with D uncertain. TRBV23-1 is an open reading frame whose function is uncertain. The CDR3 spans 15 residues. Trimming removed 0 bases at V and 2 bases at J, with 10 bases between. The DNA for the CDR3 is TGCGCCAGCAGTCAATCGCGCAGCCCAAACACTGAAGCTTTCTTT. It is translated as CASSQSRSPNTEAFF.

V is TRBV6-5 and J is TRBJ1-1; perhaps TRBD1 as D (5 bases). V lost 2 bases and J lost 2, with 9 bases in between. Germline CDR1 and CDR2: MNHEY and SVGAGI. This CDR3 is 14 amino acids long. CDR3 residues: CASSYIRGNTEAFF. The CDR3 DNA reads as TGTGCCAGCAGTTACATTAGGGGTAACACTGAAGCTTTCTTT.

V gene TRBV5-4 combines with J gene TRBJ1-6, with 8 bases that match TRBD1. V dropped 5 bases and J dropped 1; count of bases not matched to a gene: 11. Germline CDR1 SGHNT, CDR2 YYREEE (reference sequence). CDR3 length: 18 amino acids. For the CDR3, the DNA is TGTGCCAGCAGTCCGGACCCAGGGGGCGTTTCCTATAATTCACCCCTCCACTTT. Encoded protein: CASSPDPGGVSYNSPLHF.

The chain has TRBV5-1 and TRBJ2-3; D is unclear. Germline V gene sequence: CDR1 SGHRS, CDR2 YFSETQ. Trimming left V 0 bases short and J 6 bases short, with 5 bases between. The length of the CDR3 is 12 residues. CDR3 region: CASSLAGDTQYF. In DNA, the CDR3 is TGCGCCAGCAGCTTGGCCGGGGATACGCAGTATTTT.

This clone turned up a few times. The CDR3: CASSLGGEGYGYTF. CDR3 coding DNA: TGTGCCAGCAGCTTGGGGGGGGAGGGATATGGCTACACCTTC. This sequence joins TRBV5-4 and TRBJ1-2, with TRBD1 as a possible D gene (5 bases). Trimming took off 0 bases at V and 5 bases at J, with 11 bases between the two ends. The CDR3 is 14 amino acids. Per germline, CDR1 SGHNT and CDR2 YYREEE (reference sequence).

The chain is built from TRBV7-2 and TRBJ1-2; unclear D gene. CDR3 length equals 13 residues. Germline CDR1 SGHTA, CDR2 FQGNSA. Between the trimmed V and J ends, which lost 5 bases and 3 bases, there was a span of 10 bases. The CDR3 region is CASSPRVDYGYTF. The CDR3 DNA reads TGTGCCAGCAGCCCCCGGGTCGACTATGGCTACACCTTC.

This clone was counted between two and nine times. The V and J genes are TRBV7-2 and TRBJ2-5, with a tentative D call TRBD1 (6 bases). CDR1 SGHTA and CDR2 FQGNSA come from the germline V gene. Trimming pared 1 base from V and 5 bases from J, leaving 14 bases between. This CDR3 has 15 residues. This CDR3 is CASSLGSRGWETQYF. The CDR3 coding sequence is TGTGCCAGCAGCTTAGGTAGCAGGGGATGGGAGACCCAGTACTTC.

This clone was observed a handful of times. The chain combines TRBV3-1 (or the pseudogene TRBV3-2) with TRBJ1-5; D not resolved. Germline V gene lookup returns CDR1 LGHDT and CDR2 YNNKEL (reference sequence). V was trimmed by 0 bases and J by 4 bases, leaving 4 bases between them. The CDR3 totals 13 residues. The DNA of the CDR3 is TGTGCCAGCAGCCAAGATATGAATCAGCCCCAGCATTTT. This sequence encodes CASSQDMNQPQHF.

This clone was observed a few times. V and J are TRBV7-7 and TRBJ1-1; TRBD1 might be the D (6 bases). Trimming stripped 5 bases from V and 3 bases from J, with 19 bases between. The germline V gene has CDR1 SSHAT and CDR2 FNYEAQ (reference sequence). There are 16 residues in the CDR3. CDR3 protein: CASSPTQGIGDTEAFF. CDR3 nucleotide sequence: TGTGCCAGCAGCCCGACCCAGGGGATAGGAGACACTGAAGCTTTCTTT.

A single count supports this clone. This sequence joins TRBV27 and TRBJ2-1, with 7 bases aligning to TRBD2. The junction had 9 bases not matched to a gene; V was cut back by 4 bases and J by 0 bases. The CDR3 is made up of 17 amino acids. From germline, CDR1 is MNHEY and CDR2 SMNVEV (reference sequence). DNA for the CDR3: TGTGCCAGCAGTTCCCCCGTGTCTAGCGGCTCCTACAATGAGCAGTTCTTC. It encodes CASSSPVSSGSYNEQFF.

This chain connects TRBV30 to TRBJ2-7, with 7 bases matching TRBD2. The CDR3 is 10 residues long. From germline, CDR1 is GTSNPN and CDR2 SVGIG (reference sequence). V dropped 8 bases and J dropped 5; count of bases not matched to a gene: 3. CDR3 sequence (DNA): TGTGCCGGGGAGGGGAACGAGCAGTACTTC. It codes for CAGEGNEQYF. Looking up the rest from reference TRBV30 and TRBJ2-7 gives the full variable domain: SQTIHQWPATLVQPVGSPLSLECTVEGTSNPNLYWYRQAAGRGLQLLFYSVGIGQISSEVPQNLSASRPQDRQFILSSKKLLLSDSGFYLCAGEGNEQYFGPGTRLTVT.

The chain combines TRBV6-5 with TRBJ1-3; TRBD1 agrees at 7 bases. The CDR3 spans 16 residues. CDR1 and CDR2 from the germline V gene are MNHEY and SVGAGI. V shed 0 bases and J 4 bases; nucleotides not matched to a gene: 6. DNA for the CDR3: TGTGCCAGCAGTTACTCCCGAGGGGGCAGGGGAAACACCATATATTTT. Residues: CASSYSRGGRGNTIYF.

The chain joins TRBV11-3 to TRBJ2-3; no firm D call. Trimming stripped 1 base from V and 5 bases from J, with 10 bases between. The germline V gene has CDR1 SGHNT and CDR2 YENEEA. The CDR3 is made up of 14 amino acids. The CDR3 region is CASSLGRNGDTQYF. The CDR3 DNA is TGTGCCAGCAGCTTAGGCCGGAATGGAGATACGCAGTATTTT.

This clone was counted a single time. This chain connects TRBV5-1 to TRBJ2-7; 8 nucleotides agree with TRBD2. Trimming removed 0 bases from V and 6 bases from J; junction bases left unmatched: 11. The germline V gene has CDR1 SGHRS and CDR2 YFSETQ. The CDR3 totals 16 residues. The CDR3 is CASSLAGTSSFREQYF. CDR3 in DNA: TGCGCCAGCAGCTTGGCCGGGACTAGTTCATTTCGCGAGCAGTACTTC.

The V and J genes are TRBV5-6 and TRBJ1-2; weak D call: TRBD1 (5 bases). CDR1 SGHDT and CDR2 YYEEEE come from the germline V gene. Trimming pared 5 bases from V and 2 bases from J, leaving 16 bases between. The CDR3 spans 15 residues. CDR3 in DNA: TGTGCCAGCAGAAACCGGGGCCGCAAGAACTATGGCTACACCTTC. Translation gives CASRNRGRKNYGYTF.

This rearrangement joins TRBV6-5 to TRBJ1-1; D is unresolved. From germline, CDR1 is MNHEY and CDR2 SVGAGI. The CDR3 spans 14 residues. Trimming cost V 4 bases and J 4 bases, with 13 bases left between them. The CDR3 DNA follows: TGTGCCAGCAGTTTAGGCCGGCTTAGCACTGAAGCTTTCTTT. Protein product: CASSLGRLSTEAFF.

The chain combines TRBV7-2 with TRBJ2-2; possible D gene TRBD2, 6 bases. The CDR3 runs to 14 residues. Trimming removed 3 bases from V and 1 base from J, with 6 bases in between. CDR1 is SGHTA, CDR2 FQGNSA, per germline. The DNA of the CDR3 is TGTGCCAGCAGCTTCGGGGGGAACACCGGGGAGCTGTTTTTT. Protein: CASSFGGNTGELFF.

This rearrangement joins TRBV18 to TRBJ1-1, with 9 bases matching TRBD1. This CDR3 comprises 17 residues. Trimming removed 3 bases from V and 0 bases from J; junction bases left unmatched: 8. Germline CDR1 KGHSH, CDR2 LQKENI. CDR3 amino acids: CASSPGQGGGMNTEAFF. CDR3 in DNA: TGTGCCAGCTCACCGGGACAGGGAGGAGGCATGAACACTGAAGCTTTCTTT.

The chain uses TRBV7-9 and TRBJ1-1; TRBD1 agrees at 8 bases. Germline CDR1 is SEHNR and CDR2 is FQNEAQ (reference sequence). The ends lost 5 bases at V and 0 bases at J; junction bases unmatched: 5. This CDR3 spans 15 amino acids. The DNA for the CDR3 is TGTGCCAGCAGCGGCCGGACAGGGATGAACACTGAAGCTTTCTTT. Translated: CASSGRTGMNTEAFF.

The V call is TRBV7-2, the J call TRBJ1-2, with D perhaps TRBD1 (6 bases). The CDR3 is 13 amino acids. The V end was cut by 6 bases, the J end by 6 bases, with 14 bases between. CDR1 and CDR2 (germline): SGHTA, FQGNSA. CDR3 in amino acids: CASSFAGGDGYTF. As DNA, the CDR3 is TGTGCCAGCAGTTTTGCCGGGGGCGATGGCTACACCTTC. Full variable domain (remainder filled in from reference TRBV7-2 and TRBJ1-2): GAGVSQSPSNKVTEKGKDVELRCDPISGHTALYWYRQSLGQGLEFLIYFQGNSAPDKSGLPSDRFSAERTGGSVSTLTIQRTQQEDSAVYLCASSFAGGDGYTFGSGTRLTVV.

The J gene is TRBJ2-7, the V gene TRBV6-5, with D possibly being TRBD2 (6 bases). Germline CDR1 is MNHEY and CDR2 is SVGAGI. The CDR3 is 15 amino acids. The V end was cut by 6 bases, the J end by 4 bases, with 19 bases between. CDR3 nucleotides: TGTGCCAGCAGAGGAGGCGGGGAGGCCGAGTACGAGCAGTACTTC. It specifies CASRGGGEAEYEQYF.

A single count supports this clone. The chain joins TRBV2 to TRBJ1-5, with a weak D call TRBD1 (5 bases). Trimming stripped 6 bases from V and 5 bases from J, with 17 bases between. CDR3 length equals 15 residues. The germline V gene encodes CDR1 SNHLY and CDR2 FYNNEI. This CDR3 is CASSAGTLSYQPQHF. In DNA form, the CDR3 reads TGTGCCAGCAGCGCCGGGACTCTTTCATATCAGCCCCAGCATTTT.

J is TRBJ1-4 and V is TRBV4-2, with D perhaps TRBD1 (6 bases). The CDR3 consists of 15 residues. The V gene's germline CDR1 is LGHNA and CDR2 YNFKEQ. The V end was cut by 1 base, the J end by 10 bases, with 16 bases between. The CDR3 DNA reads TGTGCCAGCAGCCAAGTGGGGGCCACGGAGGGAAAACTGTTTTTT. Its translation is CASSQVGATEGKLFF.

This clone was counted between two and nine times. The chain's CDR3 is CASSLQREAFF. The CDR3 nucleotides are TGTGCCAGCAGCCTACAGAGGGAAGCTTTCTTT. The chain couples TRBV7-8 to TRBJ1-1; D uncertain. Deletions cut 5 bases from V and 8 bases from J, with 9 bases between. CDR3 length: 11 residues. Germline V gene sequence: CDR1 SGHVS, CDR2 FQNEAQ.

The chain employs TRBV7-2 and TRBJ1-2; TRBD1 agrees at 9 bases. CDR3 length equals 15 residues. From germline, CDR1 is SGHTA and CDR2 FQGNSA. The V segment lost 5 bases and the J segment 4 bases; nucleotides outside the gene matches: 8. In DNA form, the CDR3 reads TGTGCCAGCAGCCACGAACAGGGGGCCTTCTATGGCTACACCTTC. As protein: CASSHEQGAFYGYTF.